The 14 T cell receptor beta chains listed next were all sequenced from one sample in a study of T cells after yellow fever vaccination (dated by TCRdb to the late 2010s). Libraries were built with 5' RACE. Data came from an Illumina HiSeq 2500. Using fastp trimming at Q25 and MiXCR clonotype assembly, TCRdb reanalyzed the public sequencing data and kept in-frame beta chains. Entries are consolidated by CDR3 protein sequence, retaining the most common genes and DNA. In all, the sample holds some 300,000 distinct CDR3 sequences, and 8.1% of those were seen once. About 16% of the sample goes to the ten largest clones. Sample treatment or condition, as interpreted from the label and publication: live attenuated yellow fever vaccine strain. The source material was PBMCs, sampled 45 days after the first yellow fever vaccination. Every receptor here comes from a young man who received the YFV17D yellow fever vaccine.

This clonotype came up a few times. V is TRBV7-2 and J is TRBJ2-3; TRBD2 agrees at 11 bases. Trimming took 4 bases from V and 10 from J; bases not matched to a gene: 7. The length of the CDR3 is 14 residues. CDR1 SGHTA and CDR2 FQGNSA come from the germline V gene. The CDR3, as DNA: TGTGCCAGCAGCTCTAGCGGGGGGCCGTGGTCGCAGTATTTT. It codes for CASSSSGGPWSQYF.

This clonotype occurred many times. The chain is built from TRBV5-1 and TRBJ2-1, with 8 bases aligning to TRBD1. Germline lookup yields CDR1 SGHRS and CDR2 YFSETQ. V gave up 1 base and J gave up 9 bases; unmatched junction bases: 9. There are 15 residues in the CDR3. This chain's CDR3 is CASSLRLDRAGEQFF. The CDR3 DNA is TGCGCCAGCAGCTTGAGGCTGGACAGGGCTGGTGAGCAGTTCTTC.

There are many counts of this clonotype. The CDR3 region is CASSQDGNGPYEQYV. As DNA, the CDR3 is TGTGCCAGCAGCCAAGATGGGAACGGGCCATACGAGCAGTACGTC. This sequence joins TRBV4-2 and TRBJ2-7, with D hard to call. The CDR3 is made up of 15 amino acids. Germline loops: CDR1 LGHNA, CDR2 YNFKEQ. V was shortened by 0 bases and J by 4 bases, with 13 bases between the two germline ends.

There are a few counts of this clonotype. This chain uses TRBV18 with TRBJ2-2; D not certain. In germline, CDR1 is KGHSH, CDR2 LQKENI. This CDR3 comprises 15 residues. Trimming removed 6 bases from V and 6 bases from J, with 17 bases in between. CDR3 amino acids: CASSPPSLEAGELFF. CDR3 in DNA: TGTGCCAGCTCCCCCCCCTCCCTCGAAGCCGGGGAGCTGTTTTTT.

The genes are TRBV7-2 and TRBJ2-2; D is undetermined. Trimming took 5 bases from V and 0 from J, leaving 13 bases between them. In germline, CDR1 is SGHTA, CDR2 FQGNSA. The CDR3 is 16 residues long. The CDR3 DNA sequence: TGTGCCAGCAGCCTCTTTGATAGGACGAACACCGGGGAGCTGTTTTTT. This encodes CASSLFDRTNTGELFF.

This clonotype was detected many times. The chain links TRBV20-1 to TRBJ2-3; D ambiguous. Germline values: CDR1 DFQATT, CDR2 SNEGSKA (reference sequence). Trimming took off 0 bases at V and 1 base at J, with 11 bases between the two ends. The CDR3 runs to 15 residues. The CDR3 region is CSARDPGHGTDTQYF. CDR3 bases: TGCAGTGCTAGAGATCCAGGCCACGGCACAGATACGCAGTATTTT.

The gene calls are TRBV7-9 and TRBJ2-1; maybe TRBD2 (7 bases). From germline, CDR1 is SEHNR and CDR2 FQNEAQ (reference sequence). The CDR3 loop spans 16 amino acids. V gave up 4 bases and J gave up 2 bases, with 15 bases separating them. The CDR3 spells CASSSRGGGPYNEQFF. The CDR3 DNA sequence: TGTGCCAGCAGCTCCCGTGGCGGGGGCCCCTACAATGAGCAGTTCTTC.

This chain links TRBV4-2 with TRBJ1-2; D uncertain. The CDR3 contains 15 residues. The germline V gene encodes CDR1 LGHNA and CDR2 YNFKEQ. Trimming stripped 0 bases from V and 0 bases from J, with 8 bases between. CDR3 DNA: TGTGCCAGCAGCCAAGATACCAGGCCTAACTATGGCTACACCTTC. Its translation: CASSQDTRPNYGYTF.

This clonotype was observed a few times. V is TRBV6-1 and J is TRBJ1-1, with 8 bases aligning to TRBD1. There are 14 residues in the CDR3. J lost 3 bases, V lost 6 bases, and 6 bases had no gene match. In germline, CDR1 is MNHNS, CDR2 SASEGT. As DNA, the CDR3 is TGTGCCAGCAGAATCGACAGGGGATACACTGAAGCTTTCTTT. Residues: CASRIDRGYTEAFF.

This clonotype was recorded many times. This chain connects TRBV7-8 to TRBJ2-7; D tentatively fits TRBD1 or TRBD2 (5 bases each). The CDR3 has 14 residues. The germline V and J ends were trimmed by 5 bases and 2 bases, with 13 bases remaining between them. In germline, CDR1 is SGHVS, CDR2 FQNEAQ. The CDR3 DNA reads TGTGCCAGCAGCCCCCGGGACGGACCCTACGAGCAGTACTTC. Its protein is CASSPRDGPYEQYF. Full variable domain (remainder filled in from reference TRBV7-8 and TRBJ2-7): GAGVSQSPRYKVAKRGQDVALRCDPISGHVSLFWYQQALGQGPEFLTYFQNEAQLDKSGLPSDRFFAERPEGSVSTLKIQRTQQEDSAVYLCASSPRDGPYEQYFGPGTRLTVT.

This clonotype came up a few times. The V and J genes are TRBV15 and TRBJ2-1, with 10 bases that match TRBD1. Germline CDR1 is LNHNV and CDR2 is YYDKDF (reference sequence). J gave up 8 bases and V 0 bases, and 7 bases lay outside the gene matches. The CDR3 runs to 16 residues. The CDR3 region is CATSREGQGSGDEQFF. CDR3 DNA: TGTGCCACCAGCAGAGAGGGACAGGGGTCGGGAGATGAGCAGTTCTTC.

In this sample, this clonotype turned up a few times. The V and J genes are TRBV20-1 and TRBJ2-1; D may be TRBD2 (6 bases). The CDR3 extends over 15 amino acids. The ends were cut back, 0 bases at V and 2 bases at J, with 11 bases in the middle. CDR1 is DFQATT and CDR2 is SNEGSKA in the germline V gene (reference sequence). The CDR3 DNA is TGCAGTGCTAGAGAGATGGCGGGACCCTACAATGAGCAGTTCTTC. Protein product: CSAREMAGPYNEQFF.

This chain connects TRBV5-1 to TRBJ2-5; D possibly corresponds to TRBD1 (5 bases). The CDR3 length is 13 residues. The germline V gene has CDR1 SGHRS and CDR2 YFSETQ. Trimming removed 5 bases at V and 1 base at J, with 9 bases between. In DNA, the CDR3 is TGCGCCAGCAGGCTCAGGGCCCAAGAGACCCAGTACTTC. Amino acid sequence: CASRLRAQETQYF.

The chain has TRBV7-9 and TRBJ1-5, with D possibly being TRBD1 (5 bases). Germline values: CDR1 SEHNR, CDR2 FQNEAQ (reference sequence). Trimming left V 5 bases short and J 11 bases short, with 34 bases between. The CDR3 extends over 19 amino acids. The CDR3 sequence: CASSRSVSGEEVDVVAQHF. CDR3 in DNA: TGTGCCAGCAGCCGCAGCGTATCGGGGGAAGAGGTAGACGTGGTTGCCCAGCATTTT.